The T cell receptor (beta chain) under discussion was sequenced for a study of blood T cell repertoires in COVID-19. On the study more broadly: Donors in the United States, Italy and Spain gave samples during acute or convalescent COVID-19. PBMCs, B-cell-depleted T cells, or T cells were the source of the cDNA or gDNA that made up the material.

Germline loops: CDR1 LGHNT, CDR2 FRNRAP. V shed 5 bases, J shed 6 bases, and the junction held 12 bases outside the gene matches. This CDR3 has 15 amino acids. Authors' methods: Nucleated cell number was recorded as an estimate derived from reference gene primer amplification. The repertoire was sequenced with immunoSEQ multiplex PCR; TCRdb's copy has only in-frame clones and lacks some. That table supplies the V and J calls and clone size; D and trimming were determined from the DNA. The top ten hold roughly 21% of the sample, which has 40,000 to 45,000 clones, around 90% seen once. This TCR was sampled from a middle-aged man with active COVID-19. Sequencing was done on a sample of peripheral blood. J is TRBJ1-1 and V is TRBV12-5, with 7 bases matching TRBD1. The CDR3 protein is CASGGEGGGRSEAFF. The CDR3 nucleotides read TGTGCTAGTGGTGGGGAAGGGGGCGGGCGGTCTGAAGCTTTCTTT.